Below are 13 T cell receptor beta chains sequenced from a single sample in a study of T cells in Graves' hyperthyroidism and ophthalmopathy. Amplified TCR beta CDR3 regions came from RNA transcripts. First-round RT-PCR with HTBI primers amplified the TCR CDR3 region. TCRdb re-called the multiplex PCR reads through MiXCR, storing one row per CDR3 protein. The sample has 700,000 or so distinct CDR3 sequences, 16% seen once; the top ten hold roughly 8%. Material for sequencing was blood. The receptors shown here come from a man younger than 35 with Graves' hyperthyroidism.

This clonotype was found a few times. The rearrangement uses TRBV20-1 and TRBJ1-6; D is possibly TRBD1 (5 bases). The CDR3 length is 14 residues. Trimming left V 3 bases short and J 9 bases short, with 15 bases between. Germline CDR1 reads DFQATT; CDR2 reads SNEGSKA (reference sequence). In DNA form, the CDR3 reads TGCAGTGCTAGGACACGGGGCATAGGTTCACCCCTCCACTTT. It specifies CSARTRGIGSPLHF.

The table lists this clonotype with a few counts. The chain combines TRBV6-1 with TRBJ2-2, with D possibly being TRBD2 (5 bases). CDR3 length: 17 amino acids. The V end was cut by 6 bases, the J end by 4 bases, with 21 bases between. CDR1 is MNHNS, CDR2 SASEGT, per germline. The CDR3 loop is CASSPDSFFTSTGELFF. DNA of the CDR3: TGTGCCAGCAGCCCGGACTCTTTCTTCACAAGCACCGGGGAGCTGTTTTTT.

This clonotype was counted only a few times. V usage is TRBV19 and J usage is TRBJ2-5; tentatively, D is TRBD1 (6 bases). CDR1 is LNHDA, CDR2 SQIVND, per germline (reference sequence). The CDR3 has 14 amino acids. Between the trimmed V and J ends, which lost 7 bases and 3 bases, there was a span of 15 bases. The CDR3 reads CASNKGDTEETQYF. In DNA form, the CDR3 reads TGTGCCAGTAACAAGGGGGACACGGAAGAGACCCAGTACTTC.

The chain recombines TRBV29-1 with TRBJ2-1; D unresolved. Germline lookup yields CDR1 SQVTM and CDR2 ANQGSEA. The CDR3 loop spans 14 amino acids. V lost 4 bases and J 0 bases, leaving 10 bases between the germline ends. CDR3 DNA sequence: TGCAGCGTTGGCGGTTTTAGCTCCTACAATGAGCAGTTCTTC. It encodes CSVGGFSSYNEQFF.

In its sample, this clonotype was seen many times. This chain uses TRBV10-3 with TRBJ2-5; perhaps TRBD2 as D (6 bases). There are 12 residues in the CDR3. Trimming left V 8 bases short and J 5 bases short, with 12 bases between. Per the germline V gene, CDR1 is ENHRY and CDR2 is SYGVKD. The CDR3 coding sequence is TGTGCCATCGGAACGGGAGTGGAGACCCAGTACTTC. Residues: CAIGTGVETQYF.

V gene TRBV2 combines with J gene TRBJ2-7; tentatively, D is TRBD2 (5 bases). V was shortened by 0 bases and J by 2 bases, with 8 bases between the two germline ends. The CDR3 spans 14 residues. Germline CDR1 SNHLY, CDR2 FYNNEI. Here the CDR3 DNA reads TGTGCCAGCAGTGAAGCGCGGGCTACCTACGAGCAGTACTTC. Protein sequence: CASSEARATYEQYF.

This clonotype was counted at least ten times. The rearrangement links TRBV27 to TRBJ2-7; 10 nucleotides align to TRBD1. This CDR3 comprises 13 residues. Germline CDR1 and CDR2: MNHEY and SMNVEV (reference sequence). V dropped 6 bases and J dropped 4; count of bases not matched to a gene: 3. As DNA, the CDR3 is TGTGCCAGCAGGACGGACAGGGGGTACGAGCAGTACTTC. Translating it yields CASRTDRGYEQYF.

This clonotype occurred many times. The chain joins TRBV7-3 to TRBJ2-1; 7 bases align to TRBD2. V was pared by 1 base and J by 8 bases, with 14 bases of the junction left unmatched. Germline CDR1 SGHTA, CDR2 FQGTGA. The CDR3 has 17 amino acids. CDR3 in DNA: TGTGCCAGCAGCTTAAGAGGGAGGGGACCCTTTCGGGATGAGCAGTTCTTC. Encoded protein: CASSLRGRGPFRDEQFF.

This clonotype was picked up a small number of times. One end of the junction is discordant with germline, which a read error may explain. V and J are TRBV2 and TRBJ1-1; D is undetermined. The CDR3 runs to 14 residues. CDR1 and CDR2 from the germline V gene are SNHLY and FYNNEI. The CDR3 reads CASSDQGINTEVFF. The CDR3 DNA reads TGTGCCAGCAGTGACCAAGGGATCAACACTGAAGTTTTCTTT.

The sample holds a few counts of this clonotype. This chain joins TRBV6-1 and TRBJ1-4; 9 bases map to TRBD1. The CDR3 has 13 residues. Trimming cost V 6 bases and J 7 bases; bases outside gene matches: 3. Germline loops: CDR1 MNHNS, CDR2 SASEGT. CDR3 DNA sequence: TGTGCCAGCAGCGAGACAGGGGGTGAAAAACTGTTTTTT. It specifies CASSETGGEKLFF.

This chain joins TRBV27 and TRBJ1-4, with unresolved D. CDR1 MNHEY and CDR2 SMNVEV come from the germline V gene (reference sequence). The CDR3 is made up of 14 amino acids. V gave up 4 bases and J gave up 7 bases, with 13 bases separating them. The CDR3, as DNA: TGTGCCAGCAGTTCAAGCGCCCAGGTTGAAAAACTGTTTTTT. Translating gives CASSSSAQVEKLFF.

This clonotype came up many times. The chain recombines TRBV30 with TRBJ1-1; D is ambiguous. The CDR3 extends over 12 amino acids. Germline V gives CDR1 GTSNPN, CDR2 SVGIG (reference sequence). V was pared by 3 bases and J by 5 bases, with 10 bases between. The chain's CDR3 is CAWSWGGTEAFF. CDR3 DNA sequence: TGTGCCTGGAGCTGGGGAGGAACTGAAGCTTTCTTT.

This clonotype was detected ten times or more. J is TRBJ2-7 and V is TRBV6-6; D perhaps matches TRBD2 (5 bases). V lost 2 bases and J 6 bases, leaving 14 bases between the germline ends. Germline loops: CDR1 MNHNY, CDR2 SVGAGI (reference sequence). This CDR3 spans 14 amino acids. The CDR3 protein is CASSYAFSEGEQYF. In DNA form, the CDR3 reads TGTGCCAGCAGTTACGCCTTTAGCGAGGGCGAGCAGTACTTC.